Listed here are 32 T cell receptor beta chains from one sample, sequenced in a study of T cell changes during pregnancy in multiple sclerosis. Method: immunoSEQ multiplex PCR; TCRdb's copy keeps in-frame clones and lacks some. Of about 86,000 clones listed, roughly 90% were seen once; the top ten hold 1.5% to 2%. The source was peripheral blood, collected in the first trimester of pregnancy. The receptor set was obtained from a female donor in good health, enrolled as a control in a pregnancy study.

The chain is built from TRBV9 and TRBJ2-3; D unresolved. Trimming shortened V by 4 bases and J by 5 bases, and 14 bases separated the two germline ends. CDR1 and CDR2 (germline): SGDLS, YYNGEE. The CDR3 consists of 14 residues. Written as DNA, the CDR3 is TGTGCCAGCAGCATCTCGGCCAGGATAGATACGCAGTATTTT. It specifies CASSISARIDTQYF.

This chain connects TRBV9 to TRBJ1-1; the match to TRBD1 covers 9 bases. Germline values: CDR1 SGDLS, CDR2 YYNGEE. V trimming: 0 bases; J trimming: 4 bases; junction bases outside the gene matches: 4. The CDR3 totals 15 residues. CDR3 DNA sequence: TGTGCCAGCAGCGTAGGGACAGGGGCAAGCACTGAAGCTTTCTTT. Translated: CASSVGTGASTEAFF.

The V and J genes are TRBV7-2 and TRBJ1-2; 8 nucleotides align to TRBD1. The CDR3 is 14 residues long. Unmatched junction bases numbered 8, after V lost 8 bases and J lost 3 bases. CDR1 is SGHTA and CDR2 is FQGNSA in the germline V gene. CDR3 in amino acids: CASWDRPRDYGYTF. CDR3 bases: TGTGCCAGCTGGGACAGGCCTAGGGACTATGGCTACACCTTC.

This chain uses TRBV4-2 with TRBJ2-3; D may be TRBD2 (6 bases). The V and J ends lost 4 bases and 4 bases respectively, with 18 bases between them. The CDR3 covers 16 residues. Germline lookup yields CDR1 LGHNA and CDR2 YNFKEQ. This CDR3 reads CASSRTPGTRADTQYF. Here the CDR3 DNA reads TGTGCCAGCAGCCGAACCCCCGGGACTCGAGCAGATACGCAGTATTTT.

The chain recombines TRBV10-3 with TRBJ1-1; no definite D call. Germline V gene lookup returns CDR1 ENHRY and CDR2 SYGVKD. CDR3 size: 13 residues. Trimming shortened V by 3 bases and J by 0 bases, and 5 bases separated the two germline ends. CDR3: CAISDGLNTEAFF. The CDR3 DNA reads TGTGCCATCAGTGACGGGTTGAACACTGAAGCTTTCTTT.

V and J are TRBV9 and TRBJ2-2; 10 bases map to TRBD1. From germline, CDR1 is SGDLS and CDR2 YYNGEE. The CDR3 contains 15 residues. With 3 bases clipped from V and 5 bases from J, the junction kept 4 bases outside the gene matches. CDR3 nucleotide sequence: TGTGCCAGCAGCGGGGGACAGGGGAGGACCGGGGAGCTGTTTTTT. This translates into CASSGGQGRTGELFF.

The DNA of the CDR3 is TGTGCCAGCAGTGTCGGCGGGGGGTACAATGAGCAGTTCTTC. It translates to CASSVGGGYNEQFF. The V and J genes are TRBV6-4 and TRBJ2-1, with TRBD2 identical over 8 bases. The CDR3 runs to 14 residues. Trimming cost V 4 bases and J 4 bases; bases outside gene matches: 3. The germline V gene has CDR1 MRHNA and CDR2 SNTAGT.

The chain uses TRBV27 and TRBJ1-6, with D possibly TRBD1 on 6 matching bases. The length of the CDR3 is 15 residues. Between the trimmed V and J ends, which lost 2 bases and 8 bases, there was a span of 13 bases. Germline CDR1 reads MNHEY; CDR2 reads SMNVEV (reference sequence). As DNA, the CDR3 is TGTGCCAGCAGTTTAATCGGGCAGGGGTATTCACCCCTCCACTTT. It codes for CASSLIGQGYSPLHF.

The chain couples TRBV10-3 to TRBJ1-5; TRBD1 matches at 10 bases. The V and J ends lost 5 bases and 7 bases, in that order; junction bases with no gene match: 2. The CDR3 contains 13 residues. The germline CDR1 and CDR2 sequences are ENHRY and SYGVKD. Written as DNA, the CDR3 is TGTGCCATCAGTTCGGACAGGGGGCAGCCCCAGCATTTT. Residues: CAISSDRGQPQHF.

This chain joins TRBV4-2 and TRBJ2-3; 11 nucleotides line up with TRBD2. V lost 5 bases and J lost 6; bases outside the gene matches: 10. The CDR3 sequence is 16 residues long. CDR1 and CDR2 (germline): LGHNA, YNFKEQ. The CDR3 nucleotides are TGTGCCAGCAGCGTAGGTAGCGGGGGGGCATCGGATACGCAGTATTTT. This encodes CASSVGSGGASDTQYF.

The chain recombines TRBV5-6 with TRBJ1-1; tentatively, D is TRBD1 (6 bases). The CDR3 totals 15 residues. Germline V gene data show CDR1 as SGHDT and CDR2 as YYEEEE. Deletions cut 4 bases from V and 1 base from J, with 14 bases between. CDR3 loop: CASSLLTGQNTEAFF. The CDR3 DNA follows: TGTGCCAGCAGCCTACTAACAGGGCAGAACACTGAAGCTTTCTTT.

This sequence joins TRBV11-3 and TRBJ2-1; 12 bases align to TRBD1. Losses at the gene ends were 5 bases for V and 7 bases for J; bases not matched to a gene: 6. The CDR3 contains 15 residues. CDR1 and CDR2 from the germline V gene are SGHNT and YENEEA. In DNA form, the CDR3 reads TGTGCCAGCAGCCCGGGACAGGGGGCCCGGAATGAGCAGTTCTTC. Encoded protein: CASSPGQGARNEQFF.

The chain uses TRBV7-2 and TRBJ1-2; tentatively, D is TRBD1 (5 bases). V shed 1 base and J shed 8 bases, with 11 bases lying between them. CDR1 is SGHTA and CDR2 is FQGNSA in the germline V gene. CDR3 length: 13 amino acids. The chain's CDR3 is CASSLGQIPGYTF. The CDR3 bases are TGTGCCAGCAGCTTAGGACAGATCCCAGGCTACACCTTC.

The table lists this clone with a count of one. V gene TRBV7-3 combines with J gene TRBJ1-1; D perhaps matches TRBD1 (5 bases). The CDR3 totals 15 residues. Per the germline V gene, CDR1 is SGHTA and CDR2 is FQGTGA. V lost 3 bases and J 1 base, leaving 12 bases between the germline ends. The CDR3 loop is CASSFGRVPNTEAFF. The CDR3 DNA sequence: TGTGCCAGCAGCTTCGGCAGGGTCCCGAACACTGAAGCTTTCTTT.

This clone was seen just once. The chain uses TRBV7-3 and TRBJ1-5, with TRBD1 matching 9 bases. CDR3 size: 16 residues. Unmatched junction bases numbered 5, after V lost 1 base and J lost 4 bases. CDR1 is SGHTA, CDR2 FQGTGA, per germline. The CDR3 is CASSLKDRGNNQPQHF. The CDR3 DNA is TGTGCCAGCAGCTTAAAGGACAGGGGCAATAATCAGCCCCAGCATTTT.

The chain carries TRBV6-5 and TRBJ1-1; possible D gene TRBD1, 5 bases. The CDR3 extends over 16 amino acids. V lost 0 bases to trimming and J lost 1 base, with 12 bases between them. Germline V gives CDR1 MNHEY, CDR2 SVGAGI. The CDR3 DNA follows: TGTGCCAGCAGTTACTCCCTCGGGACTCAGAACACTGAAGCTTTCTTT. Protein product: CASSYSLGTQNTEAFF.

This clone is a singleton in its sample. This chain uses TRBV2 with TRBJ2-3; perhaps TRBD2 as D (7 bases). Per the germline V gene, CDR1 is SNHLY and CDR2 is FYNNEI. Trimming pared 6 bases from V and 2 bases from J, leaving 18 bases between. CDR3 size: 16 residues. CDR3 sequence reads: CASSLSRGGHTDTQYF. The CDR3 DNA follows: TGTGCCAGCAGCCTCTCGAGGGGGGGGCACACAGATACGCAGTATTTT.

V gene TRBV11-2 combines with J gene TRBJ1-1; no reliable D call. CDR3 length equals 16 residues. Deletions cut 2 bases from V and 4 bases from J, with 17 bases between. Germline CDR1 reads SGHAT; CDR2 reads FQNNGV. The CDR3 sequence: CASSLPGILVPTEAFF. As DNA, the CDR3 is TGTGCCAGCAGCTTACCCGGGATATTGGTACCCACTGAAGCTTTCTTT.

The chain joins TRBV19 to TRBJ2-7; D may be TRBD2 (6 bases). Germline V gene data show CDR1 as LNHDA and CDR2 as SQIVND (reference sequence). The CDR3 sequence is 14 residues long. V lost 6 bases, J lost 0 bases, and 12 bases lay in between. CDR3 coding DNA: TGTGCCAGTAGCCCCGGGAGCAACTCCTACGAGCAGTACTTC. It codes for CASSPGSNSYEQYF.

This chain connects TRBV6-1 to TRBJ1-4; D call uncertain. V was clipped by 2 bases and J by 8 bases, with 3 bases between them. This CDR3 is built from 11 residues. Germline V gene sequence: CDR1 MNHNS, CDR2 SASEGT. CDR3 sequence: CASSETEKLFF. CDR3 nucleotides: TGTGCCAGCAGTGAAACAGAAAAACTGTTTTTT.

The rearrangement joins TRBV9 to TRBJ2-7; a possible D gene is TRBD2 (6 bases). Germline CDR1 and CDR2: SGDLS and YYNGEE. This CDR3 has 14 residues. Trimming stripped 1 base from V and 0 bases from J, with 8 bases between. CDR3 sequence: CASSVRGSSYEQYF. CDR3 nucleotide sequence: TGTGCCAGCAGCGTACGGGGGAGCTCCTACGAGCAGTACTTC.

The rearrangement joins TRBV25-1 to TRBJ2-5, with D tentatively TRBD1 (5 bases). The germline V gene encodes CDR1 MGHDK and CDR2 SYGVNS. The CDR3 consists of 18 residues. V was shortened by 2 bases and J by 1 base, with 20 bases between the two germline ends. The CDR3 coding sequence is TGTGCCAGCAGTGAACTCACAGGAATCTGGACACTCCAAGAGACCCAGTACTTC. This codes for CASSELTGIWTLQETQYF.

V is TRBV10-3 and J is TRBJ1-5, with D uncertain. V dropped 0 bases and J dropped 5 bases, with 17 bases sitting between them. This CDR3 is 17 amino acids long. Germline V gene lookup returns CDR1 ENHRY and CDR2 SYGVKD. The chain's CDR3 is CAISESGISWGDQPQHF. The CDR3 nucleotides read TGTGCCATCAGTGAGTCGGGGATTTCTTGGGGAGATCAGCCCCAGCATTTT.

The gene calls are TRBV7-3 and TRBJ1-1; TRBD1 might be the D (6 bases). V lost 6 bases to trimming and J lost 1 base, with 9 bases between them. CDR3 length: 13 residues. Germline V lookup: CDR1 SGHTA, CDR2 FQGTGA. DNA of the CDR3: TGTGCCAGCAGTACACAGGGGAACACTGAAGCTTTCTTT. Protein product: CASSTQGNTEAFF.

The V gene is TRBV4-1, the J gene TRBJ2-7; D remains ambiguous. V lost 1 base, J lost 1 base, and 8 bases lay in between. The length of the CDR3 is 14 residues. The germline V gene encodes CDR1 MGHRA and CDR2 YSYEKL. CDR3 amino acids: CASSQVSVSYEQYF. For the CDR3, the DNA is TGCGCCAGCAGCCAAGTGTCAGTTTCCTACGAGCAGTACTTC.

The chain couples TRBV6-4 to TRBJ1-4; 9 positions agree with TRBD1. Trimming took 2 bases from V and 10 from J; bases not matched to a gene: 2. The CDR3 runs 13 residues. Germline CDR1 is MRHNA and CDR2 is SNTAGT. The CDR3 here is CASSDGTGTKLFF. The DNA for the CDR3 is TGTGCCAGCAGTGACGGGACAGGGACAAAACTGTTTTTT.

V usage is TRBV7-2 and J usage is TRBJ2-2; 8 bases agree with TRBD2. In germline, CDR1 is SGHTA, CDR2 FQGNSA. Germline trimming cut 7 bases from V and 6 bases from J; bases unmatched to any gene: 4. This CDR3 comprises 13 residues. CDR3 sequence: CASTGGAAGELFF. The CDR3 nucleotides read TGTGCCAGCACCGGGGGGGCGGCCGGGGAGCTGTTTTTT.

The chain recombines TRBV5-8 with TRBJ2-1; D remains ambiguous. Trimming left V 1 base short and J 5 bases short, with 10 bases between. The CDR3 contains 14 residues. The V gene's germline CDR1 is SGHTS and CDR2 YDEGEE. The CDR3 sequence is CASSLQRLNNEQFF. The CDR3, as DNA: TGTGCCAGCAGCTTGCAAAGACTTAACAATGAGCAGTTCTTC.

The chain links TRBV6-5 to TRBJ1-1; D possibly corresponds to TRBD1 (6 bases). The CDR3 runs to 14 residues. The germline gives CDR1 MNHEY, CDR2 SVGAGI. The ends were cut back, 7 bases at V and 4 bases at J, with 16 bases in the middle. In nucleotides, the CDR3 is TGTGCCAGCACTATACAGGGTTACAGCACTGAAGCTTTCTTT. This translates into CASTIQGYSTEAFF.

J is TRBJ2-3 and V is TRBV5-4; 7 nucleotides line up with TRBD2. This CDR3 has 16 residues. Per the germline V gene, CDR1 is SGHNT and CDR2 is YYREEE (reference sequence). The junction had 7 bases not matched to a gene; V was cut back by 3 bases and J by 0 bases. This chain's CDR3 is CASSSGGSTSTDTQYF. In DNA form, the CDR3 reads TGTGCCAGCAGCTCGGGAGGATCAACTAGCACAGATACGCAGTATTTT.

The chain combines TRBV4-3 with TRBJ1-2, with 8 bases matching TRBD1. V lost 3 bases, J lost 2 bases, and 5 bases stayed unmatched. The CDR3 extends over 15 amino acids. CDR1 and CDR2 from the germline V gene are LGHNA and YSLEER. For the CDR3, the DNA is TGCGCCAGCAGCCAGGAGGACAGGGCGAACTATGGCTACACCTTC. Its protein is CASSQEDRANYGYTF.

The chain combines TRBV4-3 with TRBJ1-3; D uncertain. Germline V gene sequence: CDR1 LGHNA, CDR2 YSLEER. There are 15 residues in the CDR3. The V end lost 4 bases, the J end lost 8 bases, and 18 bases lay between the germline ends. As DNA, the CDR3 is TGCGCCAGCAGCCCGGACGGGGTGGGAAGGTACACCATATATTTT. Encoded protein: CASSPDGVGRYTIYF.